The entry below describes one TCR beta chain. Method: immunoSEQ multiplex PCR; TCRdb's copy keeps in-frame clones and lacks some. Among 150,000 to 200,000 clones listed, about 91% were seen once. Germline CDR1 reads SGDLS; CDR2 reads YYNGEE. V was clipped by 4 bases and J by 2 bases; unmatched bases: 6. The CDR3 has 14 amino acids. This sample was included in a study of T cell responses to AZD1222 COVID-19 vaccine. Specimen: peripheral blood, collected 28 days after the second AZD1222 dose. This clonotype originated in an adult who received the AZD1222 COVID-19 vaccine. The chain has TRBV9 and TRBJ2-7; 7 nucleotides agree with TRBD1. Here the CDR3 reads CASSRDSQPYEQYF. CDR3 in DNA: TGTGCCAGCAGCCGGGACAGTCAACCCTACGAGCAGTACTTC.